This TCR beta chain was identified during a study of T cells in Graves' hyperthyroidism and ophthalmopathy (dated by TCRdb to the late 2010s). Regarding the research as a whole: Peripheral blood was collected at initial diagnosis, before any treatment. To identify distinguishing TCR V-J signatures, a discovery cohort of around 100 patients was used, comprising 40 to 45 with Graves' ophthalmopathy and under 60 with stable Graves' hyperthyroidism. Prospective prediction of ophthalmopathy was tested in an independent validation cohort of under 20 hyperthyroidism patients and roughly 16 patients who later progressed to ophthalmopathy. The approximately 90 discovery patients were divided at random into training and test sets in a 7:3 ratio. Thyroid tissue and blood T-cell repertoires from more than five Graves' hyperthyroidism patients were also compared in the study. After sampling, hyperthyroidism patients received methimazole starting at 30 mg daily, and ophthalmopathy patients received high-dose intravenous methylprednisolone. The paper describes TCR Vbeta CDR3 sequencing of 135 peripheral blood samples, made up of 40 to 45 ophthalmopathy patients, around 78 hyperthyroidism patients and about 17 progressor patients. Results the study describes overall, beyond this receptor: During validation, the model predicted progression to ophthalmopathy a median of approximately 6.5 months ahead of onset, with roughly 65% sensitivity and 72% to 80% specificity. A 13 V-J signature model separated ophthalmopathy from stable hyperthyroidism, with over 85% sensitivity and about 81% specificity in cross-validation and 80%/75% in testing. Most expanded thyroid clonotypes (frequency above 0.001) were also found in blood, which suggests that blood repertoires may mirror thyroid immune responses. Sample size was not statistically predetermined, and blinding of investigators to group allocation was not performed.

Of note for this clonotype: What this receptor recognizes is not known. No quality values exist for individual bases; no much larger clone is one base distant.

The CDR3, from cysteine to phenylalanine, totals 15 residues. Just CDR3 DNA is preserved here, 45 bases in frame from base 1. Taken from the germline V gene, the CDR1 and CDR2 loops are SGHDN and FVKESK. V is reduced by 2 bases and J by 8 bases, leaving a spacing of 15 bases between them. Amplification of TCR beta CDR3 regions was carried out from RNA transcripts. The TCR CDR3 was subjected to a first round of RT-PCR using the HTBI primer set and the Qiagen OneStep RT-PCR kit. Libraries were constructed in a second round of multiplex PCR, after which size selection and purification were performed. Libraries were sequenced paired-end with 100 bp reads on an Illumina HiSeq2000. As for how the authors treated the data: SOAPnuke was used to process the raw data, throwing out any read that contained adapters or uncalled bases, had a mean Phred below 15, or lacked an exact constant-primer or identifier match. High-quality paired reads were merged using COPE v1.2.5, and each unique nucleotide sequence was defined as a clonotype. MiTCR v1.1 was used to align the clonotypes against IMGT TRBV, TRBD and TRBJ reference segments. The analysis included only V-J combinations with a frequency above 0.0001, which together covered 99% to 99.2% of the repertoires. A TCS score was defined as the ratio of F50 (clonal expansion) to E x V (chaos), with BLOSUM62-based TCRdist applied between CDR3 peptides within each V-J. Welch's t-statistics and random forest reduced around 550 V-J features to 10 to 15, which were used in a naive Bayes classifier (R e1071). TCRdb passed the public sequencing reads through fastp at Q25 and MiXCR, retaining productive beta sequences. Each entry is one CDR3 protein sequence, shown with its most common DNA and genes. The V and J calls reflect TCRdb's pipeline rather than the authors' work. This sample gives about 400,000 distinct CDR3 sequences in total; under 15% of them show up just once. Of the sample, about 12% is held by the ten largest clones.

Ophthalmopathy patients had moderately to severely active disease, with a Clinical Activity Score of 3 or more, a NOSPECS grade of 4 or more, and a disease duration of less than 3 months. Patients with uncontrolled infections, other autoimmune diseases, pregnancy or lactation were excluded. Clinical symptoms, serum thyroxine and TRAb, thyroid ultrasound, and orbital computed tomography formed the basis for the diagnoses. PBMCs were isolated from about 9.1 ml of fresh peripheral blood by Ficoll-Paque density gradient centrifugation. Total RNA was extracted with Trizol reagent, and quality was checked on an Agilent 2100 Bioanalyzer.

This TCR came from a man younger than 30 with Graves' ophthalmopathy. Sequenced: blood. The chain is assembled from TRBV14 and TRBJ1-4, with a weak D call of TRBD1 (6 bases match). The CDR3 loop reads CASSQFFGGQEKLFF. The nucleotide sequence reads as follows: TGTGCCAGCAGCCAATTTTTTGGGGGCCAAGAAAAACTGTTTTTT.